This is a list of T cell receptor beta chains from one sample in a study of cytomegalovirus exposure and HLA in healthy donors. Some clones are missing from TCRdb's copy, which holds only in-frame ones; the method was immunoSEQ multiplex PCR. The data contain over 150,000 clones, around 81% of them singletons. Sequenced: PBMCs. The receptors originated from a woman aged 18 to 35 in good health and CMV-seropositive. Both conserved end residues are part of each CDR3. Each record gives: J gene, V gene, CDR3 protein.

TRBJ2-3	TRBV6-4	CASSESGARDTQYF
TRBJ2-3	TRBV6-5	CASSYSGRGLGDTQYF
TRBJ2-7	TRBV19	CASSIPIDRGLTYEQYF
TRBJ1-2	TRBV7-6	CASSSFRTGGIYGYTF
TRBJ2-1	TRBV6-6	CASRLAGGQGEQFF
TRBJ1-2	TRBV9	CASSVADRGLDGYTF
TRBJ1-5	TRBV2	CASSSGAQPQHF
TRBJ2-7	TRBV2	CASQGGRYEQYF
TRBJ1-2	TRBV4-2	CASSRDLTGIYGYTF
TRBJ1-2	TRBV6-5	CASTPGQSNYGYTF
TRBJ2-7	TRBV27	CASSLGGEQYF
TRBJ1-6	TRBV7-2	CASSHRQGHNSPLHF
TRBJ1-2	TRBV6-6	CASSYLSDYGYTF